This entry lists 14 T cell receptor beta chains sequenced from one sample in a study of control samples from healthy donors and cancer patients. Sequenced by immunoSEQ multiplex PCR; TCRdb stores in-frame clones only, minus some. This sample yields 40,000 to 45,000 clones, of which 70% are seen a single time; under 20% belongs to the top ten. The material sequenced was formalin-fixed, paraffin-embedded tissue. These receptors were obtained from a male donor with melanoma.

This clone was seen a handful of times. V and J are TRBV28 and TRBJ1-3; D not resolved. From germline, CDR1 is MDHEN and CDR2 SYDVKM. The V end lost 5 bases, the J end lost 0 bases, and 14 bases lay between the germline ends. The CDR3 has 16 amino acids. The CDR3 sequence: CASSPPTGLSGNTIYF. In nucleotides, the CDR3 is TGTGCCAGCAGTCCCCCCACCGGGCTCTCTGGAAACACCATATATTTT. Full variable domain (remainder filled in from reference TRBV28 and TRBJ1-3): DVKVTQSSRYLVKRTGEKVFLECVQDMDHENMFWYRQDPGLGLRLIYFSYDVKMKEKGDIPEGYSVSREKKERFSLILESASTNQTSMYLCASSPPTGLSGNTIYFGEGSWLTVV.

A few counts support this clone. CDR3 in DNA: TGCGCCAGCAGCCAAGATACAGGGGAGAAGACCCAGTACTTC. This codes for CASSQDTGEKTQYF. V and J are TRBV4-1 and TRBJ2-5; 7 bases match TRBD1. Germline V lookup: CDR1 MGHRA, CDR2 YSYEKL. CDR3 size: 14 residues. With 0 bases clipped from V and 6 bases from J, the junction kept 4 bases outside the gene matches.

The chain employs TRBV6-6 and TRBJ2-7; TRBD2 is a possible D gene (6 bases). Germline-derived CDR1 and CDR2 are MNHNY and SVGAGI (reference sequence). The CDR3 contains 13 residues. The CDR3 protein is CAAWGEPRGEQYF. Here the CDR3 DNA reads TGTGCAGCGTGGGGGGAACCACGTGGGGAGCAGTACTTC.

This clone was seen ten or more times. The chain carries TRBV4-1 and TRBJ2-3, with D possibly being TRBD1 or TRBD2 (5 bases each). From germline, CDR1 is MGHRA and CDR2 YSYEKL. CDR3 size: 15 residues. Trimming removed 7 bases from V and 3 bases from J, with 17 bases in between. CDR3 protein: CASTTRDGWTDTQYF. The DNA for the CDR3 is TGCGCCAGCACCACCCGGGACGGGTGGACAGATACGCAGTATTTT.

Regarding this clone: The junction differs from germline at one of its ends, possibly a read error. The gene calls are TRBV4-1 and TRBJ1-2; 8 bases are a match to TRBD1. The CDR3 extends over 16 amino acids. Germline lookup yields CDR1 MGHRA and CDR2 YSYEKL. DNA for the CDR3: TGCGCCAGCAGCCAAGAGGGGACAGGAAGTTTGGCTGGCTATACCTTC. Amino acids: CASSQEGTGSLAGYTF.

The chain employs TRBV6-5 and TRBJ1-1; D ambiguous. CDR1 is MNHEY and CDR2 is SVGAGI in the germline V gene. The CDR3 has 13 amino acids. The V and J ends lost 9 bases and 1 base respectively, with 12 bases between them. CDR3 coding DNA: TGTGCCAGTACCGCTCGACAGAACACTGAAGCTTTCTTT. This encodes CASTARQNTEAFF.

The rearrangement uses TRBV9 and TRBJ2-1; TRBD1 aligns across 7 bases. Trimming cost V 4 bases and J 3 bases; bases outside gene matches: 7. The CDR3 covers 15 residues. Germline V CDR1 and CDR2: SGDLS, YYNGEE. The chain's CDR3 is CASSSEGAVYNEQFF. The CDR3 nucleotides read TGTGCCAGCAGCAGCGAGGGGGCGGTCTACAATGAGCAGTTCTTC.

A word on this clone: A read error may account for a junction end that differs from germline. This rearrangement joins TRBV6-1 to TRBJ2-7; TRBD1 or TRBD2 may be the D gene (5 bases each). The CDR3 loop spans 15 amino acids. CDR1 is MNHNS and CDR2 is SASEGT in the germline V gene. CDR3 in DNA: TGTACCAGCAGTGAAGACCTCATGGCCGGGACCACGCAGTACTTC. This codes for CTSSEDLMAGTTQYF.

V gene TRBV6-6 combines with J gene TRBJ1-1; no clear D gene. The CDR3 has 14 residues. From germline, CDR1 is MNHNY and CDR2 SVGAGI (reference sequence). Trimming removed 1 base at V and 5 bases at J, with 11 bases between. CDR3 nucleotide sequence: TGTGCCAGCAGTTACTTGAGGGAGGTGACTGAAGCTTTCTTT. It translates to CASSYLREVTEAFF.

This clone came up a few times. This rearrangement joins TRBV12-5 to TRBJ2-1; D remains unclear. This CDR3 is built from 12 residues. Trimming cost V 1 base and J 12 bases, with 10 bases left between them. Per germline, CDR1 LGHNT and CDR2 FRNRAP. The CDR3 loop is CASGLGNSGQFF. The CDR3 DNA sequence: TGTGCTAGTGGTTTGGGCAACTCGGGGCAGTTCTTC.

The chain recombines TRBV10-2 with TRBJ2-1; 7 bases are shared with TRBD2. The CDR3 sequence is 14 residues long. CDR1 is WSHSY, CDR2 SAAADI, per germline. V was clipped by 7 bases and J by 6 bases; unmatched bases: 9. The CDR3 here is CASKQASGFNEQFF. The DNA of the CDR3 is TGCGCCAGCAAGCAGGCTAGCGGATTCAATGAGCAGTTCTTC.

The rearrangement links TRBV28 to TRBJ1-3; a weak D match, TRBD1 (6 bases). This CDR3 contains 14 residues. Germline values: CDR1 MDHEN, CDR2 SYDVKM. The V end was cut by 6 bases, the J end by 4 bases, with 13 bases between. The CDR3: CASRQGQAGNTIYF. The CDR3 nucleotides read TGTGCCAGCAGACAGGGACAAGCGGGAAACACCATATATTTT. Full variable domain (outside the CDR3, taken from reference TRBV28 and TRBJ1-3): DVKVTQSSRYLVKRTGEKVFLECVQDMDHENMFWYRQDPGLGLRLIYFSYDVKMKEKGDIPEGYSVSREKKERFSLILESASTNQTSMYLCASRQGQAGNTIYFGEGSWLTVV.

This chain joins TRBV2 and TRBJ2-1, with 7 positions matching TRBD2. The CDR3 extends over 15 amino acids. The trim removed 8 bases at V and 0 bases at J, leaving 7 bases unmatched. Germline V gene lookup returns CDR1 SNHLY and CDR2 FYNNEI. CDR3 loop: CASPTSPGSYNEQFF. The CDR3 DNA is TGTGCCAGCCCGACTAGCCCGGGCTCCTACAATGAGCAGTTCTTC.

The CDR3 region is CASTPGQGSNTPLHF. CDR3 in DNA: TGTGCCAGCACCCCGGGACAGGGATCAAATACACCCCTCCACTTT. J is TRBJ1-6 and V is TRBV6-6, with 9 bases aligning to TRBD1. In germline, CDR1 is MNHNY, CDR2 SVGAGI (reference sequence). The CDR3 runs 15 residues. V dropped 7 bases and J dropped 11; count of bases not matched to a gene: 12.